These 20 T cell receptor beta chains originate from one sample sequenced in a study of PD-1 blockade in classical Hodgkin lymphoma. Relapse after autologous stem cell transplantation occurred in every patient, and brentuximab vedotin exposure varied. Measured with immunoSEQ multiplex PCR; TCRdb has only the in-frame clones, and not every one. This table holds nearly 25,000 clones, over 70% found once. The sample in question was peripheral blood mononuclear cells (PBMCs), obtained at baseline. The receptor source for this set is a human donor with classical Hodgkin lymphoma.

This chain connects TRBV5-4 to TRBJ2-5, with 12 bases lining up with TRBD1. The CDR3 length is 15 residues. In germline, CDR1 is SGHNT, CDR2 YYREEE (reference sequence). J lost 4 bases, V lost 4 bases, and 5 bases had no gene match. CDR3 sequence reads: CASSDRDRGLETQYF. The DNA of the CDR3 is TGTGCCAGCAGCGACCGGGACAGGGGGCTAGAGACCCAGTACTTC. Variable domain in full (rest from reference TRBV5-4 and TRBJ2-5): ETGVTQSPTHLIKTRGQQVTLRCSSQSGHNTVSWYQQALGQGPQFIFQYYREEENGRGNFPPRFSGLQFPNYSSELNVNALELDDSALYLCASSDRDRGLETQYFGPGTRLLVL.

The chain uses TRBV27 and TRBJ2-7; the match to TRBD1 covers 7 bases. Losses at the gene ends were 3 bases for V and 8 bases for J; bases not matched to a gene: 7. Germline CDR1 is MNHEY and CDR2 is SMNVEV (reference sequence). The CDR3 is made up of 13 amino acids. The CDR3: CASSLRGRDQQYF. CDR3 bases: TGTGCCAGCAGTTTGAGGGGGCGCGACCAGCAGTACTTC.

The J gene is TRBJ1-4, the V gene TRBV6-5; maybe TRBD1 (5 bases). The CDR3 contains 14 residues. Germline loops: CDR1 MNHEY, CDR2 SVGAGI. V was cut by 6 bases and J by 5 bases, with 13 bases left in between. The DNA for the CDR3 is TGTGCCAGCAGAGTGGACATTGTAAATGAAAAACTGTTTTTT. Encoded protein: CASRVDIVNEKLFF.

The chain is built from TRBV10-3 and TRBJ2-3, with a weak D call TRBD2 (5 bases). V lost 5 bases to trimming and J lost 3 bases, with 12 bases between them. The CDR3 loop spans 14 amino acids. The germline CDR1 and CDR2 sequences are ENHRY and SYGVKD. CDR3 sequence: CAISSRGVTDTQYF. Here the CDR3 DNA reads TGTGCCATCAGTAGTCGGGGAGTGACAGATACGCAGTATTTT.

The rearrangement joins TRBV5-4 to TRBJ2-4, with TRBD1 matching over 7 bases. The CDR3 totals 15 residues. Germline CDR1 reads SGHNT; CDR2 reads YYREEE (reference sequence). V lost 4 bases and J lost 2; bases outside the gene matches: 6. CDR3 DNA sequence: TGTGCCAGCAGCCCCAGCAGGGGGACCAAAAACATTCAGTACTTC. Translated: CASSPSRGTKNIQYF.

The chain joins TRBV19 to TRBJ1-2; 7 bases match TRBD1. V lost 3 bases to trimming and J lost 4 bases; unmatched junction nucleotides: 5. This CDR3 has 14 residues. Germline lookup yields CDR1 LNHDA and CDR2 SQIVND (reference sequence). The CDR3 spells CASSIGTASYGYTF. The CDR3 coding sequence is TGTGCCAGTAGTATCGGGACAGCTTCCTATGGCTACACCTTC. The variable domain in full, completed from reference TRBV19 and TRBJ1-2, reads DGGITQSPKYLFRKEGQNVTLSCEQNLNHDAMYWYRQDPGQGLRLIYYSQIVNDFQKGDIAEGYSVSREKKESFPLTVTSAQKNPTAFYLCASSIGTASYGYTFGSGTRLTVV.

V is TRBV6-1 and J is TRBJ1-2; D gene uncertain. From germline, CDR1 is MNHNS and CDR2 SASEGT. The germline V and J ends were trimmed by 7 bases and 4 bases, with 13 bases remaining between them. The length of the CDR3 is 13 residues. The CDR3 here is CASTLELVYGYTF. The CDR3 DNA reads TGTGCCAGCACCCTCGAACTTGTCTATGGCTACACCTTC.

The chain links TRBV30 to TRBJ2-7; D not certain. The CDR3 loop spans 12 amino acids. Germline V lookup: CDR1 GTSNPN, CDR2 SVGIG (reference sequence). V lost 0 bases, J lost 4 bases, and 7 bases lay in between. This chain's CDR3 is CAWSVSGYEQYF. As DNA, the CDR3 is TGTGCCTGGAGTGTATCTGGTTACGAGCAGTACTTC.

The chain recombines TRBV15 with TRBJ1-1; a weak D match, TRBD1 (6 bases). V lost 0 bases, J lost 1 base, and 12 bases lay in between. Germline V gene data show CDR1 as LNHNV and CDR2 as YYDKDF (reference sequence). The CDR3 is 16 amino acids. DNA of the CDR3: TGTGCCACCAGCAGAGATCGAACAGGGAAGAACACTGAAGCTTTCTTT. The encoded protein is CATSRDRTGKNTEAFF.

The V call is TRBV18, the J call TRBJ2-3, with TRBD2 identical over 7 bases. CDR3 length: 17 residues. Germline CDR1 KGHSH, CDR2 LQKENI. The J segment lost 0 bases and the V segment lost 3 bases, leaving 9 bases of the junction unmatched. CDR3 nucleotides: TGTGCCAGCTCACCCCAACTAGCGTGGGCTAGCACAGATACGCAGTATTTT. Encoded protein: CASSPQLAWASTDTQYF. The variable domain in full, completed from reference TRBV18 and TRBJ2-3, reads NAGVMQNPRHLVRRRGQEARLRCSPMKGHSHVYWYRQLPEEGLKFMVYLQKENIIDESGMPKERFSAEFPKEGPSILRIQQVVRGDSAAYFCASSPQLAWASTDTQYFGPGTRLTVL.

The gene calls are TRBV5-6 and TRBJ2-1; 8 bases fit TRBD2. Germline V CDR1 and CDR2: SGHDT, YYEEEE. Trimming at V came to 2 bases and at J to 9 bases, leaving 7 bases not matched to a gene. The CDR3 is 14 residues long. In DNA form, the CDR3 reads TGTGCCAGCAGCTTCCCGGGACTAGGTTCTGAGCAGTTCTTC. Protein sequence: CASSFPGLGSEQFF.

The chain couples TRBV7-2 to TRBJ1-3, with D possibly matching TRBD1 (6 bases). Germline V gene data show CDR1 as SGHTA and CDR2 as FQGNSA. Trimming took off 8 bases at V and 4 bases at J, with 15 bases between the two ends. The length of the CDR3 is 14 residues. CDR3: CASHRGGAGNTIYF. CDR3 DNA sequence: TGTGCCAGCCACCGGGGGGGGGCAGGAAACACCATATATTTT.

Only a few counts were recorded for this clone. The chain recombines TRBV5-1 with TRBJ1-5; the D is unclear. The CDR3 loop spans 13 amino acids. Per the germline V gene, CDR1 is SGHRS and CDR2 is YFSETQ. Trimming removed 4 bases from V and 6 bases from J, with 11 bases in between. CDR3 DNA: TGCGCCAGCAGCCCCACCTCGGGTCAGCCCCAGCATTTT. Translating it yields CASSPTSGQPQHF.

This rearrangement joins TRBV5-5 to TRBJ1-4; D is ambiguous. The CDR3 is 14 residues long. The V and J ends lost 4 bases and 7 bases respectively, with 14 bases between them. Germline CDR1 and CDR2: SGHKS and YYEKEE (reference sequence). In nucleotides, the CDR3 is TGTGCCAGCAGCCGAGGGAACAAGGCTGAAAAACTGTTTTTT. This codes for CASSRGNKAEKLFF.

This clone occurred a few times. V and J are TRBV6-1 and TRBJ1-1; 7 bases fit TRBD1. The V gene end was trimmed by 11 bases and the J gene end by 4 bases; junction bases not matched to a gene: 10. The germline V gene encodes CDR1 MNHNS and CDR2 SASEGT. This CDR3 contains 13 residues. The chain's CDR3 is CAGSDRPFTEAFF. The DNA for the CDR3 is TGTGCCGGATCGGACAGGCCGTTCACTGAAGCTTTCTTT.

The chain couples TRBV5-5 to TRBJ2-2; maybe TRBD1 (5 bases). The CDR3 runs 15 residues. The germline V gene has CDR1 SGHKS and CDR2 YYEKEE (reference sequence). V was cut by 4 bases and J by 4 bases, with 14 bases left in between. The CDR3 loop reads CASSVAGLGTGELFF. The CDR3 DNA sequence: TGTGCCAGCAGCGTCGCAGGGCTCGGCACCGGGGAGCTGTTTTTT. The full variable domain, in which reference TRBV5-5 and TRBJ2-2 provide the parts outside the CDR3, is DAGVTQSPTHLIKTRGQQVTLRCSPISGHKSVSWYQQVLGQGPQFIFQYYEKEERGRGNFPDRFSARQFPNYSSELNVNALLLGDSALYLCASSVAGLGTGELFFGEGSRLTVL.

The chain uses TRBV6-6 and TRBJ1-2; D gene ambiguous. Trimming left V 5 bases short and J 4 bases short, with 14 bases between. Germline values: CDR1 MNHNY, CDR2 SVGAGI (reference sequence). The length of the CDR3 is 14 residues. CDR3 residues: CASSPSTYRYGYTF. CDR3 sequence (DNA): TGTGCCAGCAGTCCTTCGACCTACCGCTATGGCTACACCTTC.

The J gene is TRBJ2-7, the V gene TRBV2, with 7 nucleotides matching TRBD1. Germline lookup yields CDR1 SNHLY and CDR2 FYNNEI. Trimming cost V 6 bases and J 3 bases; bases outside gene matches: 5. This CDR3 has 13 amino acids. The CDR3 nucleotides are TGTGCCAGCAGGCCGGGACAGAGCTACGAGCAGTACTTC. Encoded protein: CASRPGQSYEQYF. The full variable domain, completed using reference TRBV2 and TRBJ2-7, is EPEVTQTPSHQVTQMGQEVILRCVPISNHLYFYWYRQILGQKVEFLVSFYNNEISEKSEIFDDQFSVERPDGSNFTLKIRSTKLEDSAMYFCASRPGQSYEQYFGPGTRLTVT.

The chain combines TRBV4-3 with TRBJ2-5; possible D gene TRBD1, 5 bases. From germline, CDR1 is LGHNA and CDR2 YSLEER. The CDR3 spans 16 residues. The V gene lost 0 bases and the J gene lost 2 bases, with 13 bases spanning the gap. Written as DNA, the CDR3 is TGCGCCAGCAGCCAAGATAGACAGTTCCTTCAAGAGACCCAGTACTTC. Translated, it gives CASSQDRQFLQETQYF.

The rearrangement joins TRBV6-1 to TRBJ2-5; 7 bases line up with TRBD1. The CDR3 consists of 14 residues. The J segment lost 1 base and the V segment lost 6 bases, leaving 5 bases of the junction unmatched. Germline loops: CDR1 MNHNS, CDR2 SASEGT. The CDR3 reads CASRNDRAQETQYF. As DNA, the CDR3 is TGTGCCAGCAGGAACGACAGGGCCCAAGAGACCCAGTACTTC.